This is a list of T cell receptor beta chains from one sample in a study of blood T cells in healthy people across ages. Each CDR3 protein gets one entry after TCRdb re-called the 5' RACE reads with MiXCR. The table shows about 970,000 distinct CDR3 sequences, with roughly 51% occurring only once. The sample comprised blood. The receptors were sampled from a woman aged 55-75 years in good health. The CDR3 runs from the conserved cysteine through the conserved F or W. Each record gives: J gene, clone size, D gene, V gene, CDR3 protein, CDR3 DNA. D genes are given only for firm matches. A clone size is listed for some rows: how often the clone was seen (once, few, many), or a class if it is expanded.

j_gene: TRBJ1-2
abundance: -
d_gene: -
v_gene: TRBV20-1
CDR3aa: CSARDVGDRNYGYTF
CDR3nt: TGCAGTGCTAGAGATGTAGGGGATCGTAACTATGGCTACACCTTC

j_gene: TRBJ2-1
abundance: -
d_gene: -
v_gene: TRBV3-1
CDR3aa: CASSQSALARDNEQFF
CDR3nt: TGTGCCAGCAGCCAATCGGCCCTAGCGAGGGACAATGAGCAGTTCTTC

j_gene: TRBJ2-7
abundance: -
d_gene: TRBD1
v_gene: TRBV12-3/TRBV12-4
CDR3aa: CASREGQDEQYF
CDR3nt: TGTGCCAGCAGAGAGGGACAGGACGAGCAGTACTTC

j_gene: TRBJ2-2
abundance: few
d_gene: -
v_gene: TRBV20-1
CDR3aa: CSARGNTGELFF
CDR3nt: TGCAGTGCTAGAGGAAACACCGGGGAGCTGTTTTTT

j_gene: TRBJ2-3
abundance: -
d_gene: TRBD2
v_gene: TRBV7-2
CDR3aa: CASSQLAGRLVDTQYF
CDR3nt: TGTGCCAGCAGCCAACTAGCGGGAAGGTTGGTAGATACGCAGTATTTT

j_gene: TRBJ1-1
abundance: -
d_gene: -
v_gene: TRBV2
CDR3aa: CASSRTDMNTEAFF
CDR3nt: TGTGCCAGCAGCCGGACTGACATGAACACTGAAGCTTTCTTT

j_gene: TRBJ2-2
abundance: -
d_gene: -
v_gene: TRBV7-9
CDR3aa: CASSFLGDYTGELFF
CDR3nt: TGTGCCAGCAGCTTCCTCGGCGACTACACCGGGGAGCTGTTTTTT

j_gene: TRBJ1-2
abundance: many
d_gene: -
v_gene: TRBV4-3
CDR3aa: CASSQDHWGGENYGYTF
CDR3nt: TGCGCCAGCAGCCAAGATCATTGGGGGGGCGAGAACTATGGCTACACCTTC

j_gene: TRBJ2-3
abundance: -
d_gene: -
v_gene: TRBV6-1
CDR3aa: CASRATRLDLDTQYF
CDR3nt: TGTGCCAGCAGGGCCACGCGGCTAGATCTAGATACGCAGTATTTT

j_gene: TRBJ1-4
abundance: -
d_gene: -
v_gene: TRBV4-1
CDR3aa: CASSQGPFKTNEKLFF
CDR3nt: TGCGCCAGCAGCCAAGGTCCCTTCAAGACTAATGAAAAACTGTTTTTT

j_gene: TRBJ2-4
abundance: -
d_gene: TRBD1
v_gene: TRBV10-3
CDR3aa: CAISGYGTEQYF
CDR3nt: TGTGCCATCAGTGGTTACGGGACAGAGCAGTACTTC

j_gene: TRBJ2-1
abundance: -
d_gene: TRBD1
v_gene: TRBV20-1
CDR3aa: CSTPWGTGGNEQFF
CDR3nt: TGCAGTACTCCGTGGGGGACAGGGGGCAATGAGCAGTTCTTC

j_gene: TRBJ2-6
abundance: -
d_gene: -
v_gene: TRBV5-8
CDR3aa: CASSLRTGANVLTF
CDR3nt: TGTGCCAGCAGCTTGAGGACTGGGGCCAACGTCCTGACTTTC

j_gene: TRBJ2-7
abundance: few
d_gene: -
v_gene: TRBV28
CDR3aa: CASSPEGEIRYEQYF
CDR3nt: TGTGCCAGCAGTCCAGAGGGGGAGATTCGGTACGAGCAGTACTTC

j_gene: TRBJ2-3
abundance: -
d_gene: -
v_gene: TRBV5-1
CDR3aa: CASKGRGGADTQYF
CDR3nt: TGCGCCAGCAAGGGCAGGGGAGGAGCAGATACGCAGTATTTT

j_gene: TRBJ2-1
abundance: -
d_gene: -
v_gene: TRBV4-1
CDR3aa: CASSSTGRRSYNEQFF
CDR3nt: TGCGCCAGCAGTTCCACGGGACGCCGCTCCTACAATGAGCAGTTCTTC